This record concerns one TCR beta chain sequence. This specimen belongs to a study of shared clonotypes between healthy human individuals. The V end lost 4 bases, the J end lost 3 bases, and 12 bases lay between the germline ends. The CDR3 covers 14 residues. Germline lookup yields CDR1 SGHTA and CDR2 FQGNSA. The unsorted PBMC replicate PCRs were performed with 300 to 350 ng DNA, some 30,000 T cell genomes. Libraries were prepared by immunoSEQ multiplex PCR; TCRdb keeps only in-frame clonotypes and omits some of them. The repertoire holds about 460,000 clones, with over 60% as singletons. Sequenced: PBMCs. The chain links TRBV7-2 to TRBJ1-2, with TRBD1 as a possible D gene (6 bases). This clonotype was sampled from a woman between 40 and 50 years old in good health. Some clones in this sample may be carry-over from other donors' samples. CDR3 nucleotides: TGTGCCAGCAGCTCTGACAGGCAGCACTATGGCTACACCTTC. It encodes CASSSDRQHYGYTF.